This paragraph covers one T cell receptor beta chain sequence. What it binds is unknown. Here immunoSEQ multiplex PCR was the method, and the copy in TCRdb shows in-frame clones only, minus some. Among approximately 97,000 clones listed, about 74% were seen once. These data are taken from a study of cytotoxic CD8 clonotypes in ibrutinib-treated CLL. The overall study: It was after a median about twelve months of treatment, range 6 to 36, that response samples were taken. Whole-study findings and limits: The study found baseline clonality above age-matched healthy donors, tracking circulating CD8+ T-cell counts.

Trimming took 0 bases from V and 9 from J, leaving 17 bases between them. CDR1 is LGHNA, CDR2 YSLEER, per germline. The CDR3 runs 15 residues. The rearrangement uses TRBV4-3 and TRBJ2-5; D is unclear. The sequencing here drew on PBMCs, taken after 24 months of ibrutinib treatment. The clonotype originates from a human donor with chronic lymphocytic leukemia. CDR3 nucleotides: TGCGCCAGCAGCCAAGATATCGGCCAGGCTGGGGCCCAGTACTTC. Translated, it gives CASSQDIGQAGAQYF.